The clone carrying this T cell receptor beta chain was detected many times. The data stem from a study of breast tumors, draining lymph nodes, adjacent tissues. Samples came from axillary lymph nodes draining the breast cancer. TCRdb re-called the multiplex PCR reads with MiXCR, one entry per CDR3 protein. The table has approximately 300,000 distinct CDR3 sequences, about 30% seen once. Trimming shortened V by 3 bases and J by 4 bases, and 19 bases separated the two germline ends. Germline V gene sequence: CDR1 WNHNN, CDR2 SYGVQD (reference sequence). The CDR3 is 16 residues long. V and J are TRBV10-1 and TRBJ2-7; unclear D gene. The clonotype originates from a female donor with breast cancer. Some clones in this sample may be carry-over from other donors' samples. Specimen: axillary lymph node tissue. CDR3 sequence reads: CASSEEKGQPEYEQYF. The DNA of the CDR3 is TGCGCCAGCAGTGAAGAGAAAGGGCAGCCGGAGTACGAGCAGTACTTC.